The 21 T cell receptor beta chains below were found in one sample sequenced in a study of CD8 T cells in ankylosing spondylitis. MiXCR, run by TCRdb on the 5' RACE reads, gives a single entry per CDR3 protein. This sample has approximately 220,000 distinct CDR3 sequences, with about 11% found just once. Material: blood, either unsorted or a sorted T cell fraction (not recorded which). The origin of the receptors is a male donor with ankylosing spondylitis or in good health (not recorded which).

This clonotype was picked up many times. CDR3 amino acids: CSASRQAGREETQYF. CDR3 nucleotides: TGCAGTGCCTCCCGGCAGGCCGGACGAGAAGAGACCCAGTACTTC. The chain joins TRBV20-1 to TRBJ2-5; D ambiguous. The CDR3 contains 15 residues. CDR1 is DFQATT, CDR2 SNEGSKA, per germline (reference sequence). Trimming pared 6 bases from V and 3 bases from J, leaving 20 bases between.

This clonotype was counted a few times. The rearrangement joins TRBV5-1 to TRBJ2-7; D is ambiguous. The CDR3 consists of 13 residues. Germline CDR1 reads SGHRS; CDR2 reads YFSETQ. Between the trimmed V and J ends, which lost 9 bases and 6 bases, there was a span of 19 bases. This CDR3 reads CANASSRHFEQYF. The CDR3 coding sequence is TGCGCCAACGCTTCGAGCCGGCACTTCGAGCAGTACTTC.

This clonotype was counted between two and nine times. The rearrangement links TRBV7-2 to TRBJ2-4, with D maybe TRBD1 (5 bases). The CDR3 is 15 amino acids. Trimming removed 5 bases at V and 5 bases at J, with 16 bases between. Germline CDR1 SGHTA, CDR2 FQGNSA. The CDR3 nucleotides read TGTGCCAGCAGCCCAATCCCAGGGTCCCAAAACATTCAGTACTTC. Translated: CASSPIPGSQNIQYF.

J is TRBJ2-5 and V is TRBV5-5; the D gene is possibly TRBD1 (5 bases). There are 14 residues in the CDR3. V lost 0 bases to trimming and J lost 5 bases, with 11 bases between them. Germline V lookup: CDR1 SGHKS, CDR2 YYEKEE (reference sequence). CDR3 sequence: CASSLGQPGETQYF. DNA of the CDR3: TGTGCCAGCAGCTTGGGACAGCCTGGCGAGACCCAGTACTTC.

Comment on this clonotype: A read error may explain this, as a much larger clone is one base away. This sequence joins TRBV20-1 and TRBJ2-5, with D possibly TRBD2 on 7 matching bases. The CDR3 spans 15 residues. The germline V gene has CDR1 DFQATT and CDR2 SNEGSKA (reference sequence). V was trimmed by 0 bases and J by 7 bases, leaving 18 bases between them. In nucleotides, the CDR3 is TGCAGTGCTAGAGATAGGCGGGGGCGCCTCGGGACCCAGTACTTC. It yields the protein CSARDRRGRLGTQYF.

In this sample, this clonotype turned up a few times. The chain is built from TRBV20-1 and TRBJ2-3; 7 nucleotides line up with TRBD2. The V segment lost 5 bases and the J segment 6 bases; nucleotides outside the gene matches: 11. The CDR3 runs 14 residues. Germline CDR1 is DFQATT and CDR2 is SNEGSKA (reference sequence). The CDR3 protein is CSAGSGVSGDTQYF. The CDR3 DNA sequence: TGCAGTGCTGGGAGCGGGGTGAGCGGGGATACGCAGTATTTT.

This clonotype was counted only a few times. The gene calls are TRBV6-2 or TRBV6-3 and TRBJ1-1; TRBD1 agrees at 7 bases. Germline CDR1 reads MNHEY; CDR2 reads SVGEGT. The CDR3 length is 14 residues. The V segment lost 5 bases and the J segment 3 bases; nucleotides outside the gene matches: 6. CDR3 DNA: TGTGCCAGCAGTCTGGAGGGGGCCTACACTGAAGCTTTCTTT. Encoded protein: CASSLEGAYTEAFF.

As regards this clonotype: Since a much larger clone is just one base distant, this may be a read error. The chain links TRBV12-3 or TRBV12-4 to TRBJ2-2, with a tentative D call TRBD2 (5 bases). CDR3 length equals 14 residues. CDR3 nucleotides: TGTGCCAGCCGCGCCCAGGATAACACCGGGGAGCTGTCTTTT. Translation: CASRAQDNTGELSF.

The gene calls are TRBV7-6 and TRBJ1-1, with 7 bases aligning to TRBD1. The V gene's germline CDR1 is SGHVS and CDR2 FNYEAQ. The CDR3 sequence is 14 residues long. With V trimmed by 2 bases and J by 4 bases, 4 bases remained unmatched. CDR3 DNA: TGTGCCAGCAGCTTACGACAGGGAGTCACTGAAGCTTTCTTT. It specifies CASSLRQGVTEAFF.

This clonotype was observed a handful of times. The rearrangement links TRBV5-5 to TRBJ2-2; 9 bases map to TRBD2. CDR1 is SGHKS, CDR2 YYEKEE, per germline (reference sequence). Trimming took 4 bases from V and 7 from J; bases not matched to a gene: 11. The CDR3 is 16 amino acids. CDR3 amino acids: CASSPRGLAGNGELFF. The CDR3 DNA follows: TGTGCCAGCAGCCCACGGGGGCTAGCGGGGAACGGGGAGCTGTTTTTT.

This clonotype was picked up many times. V and J are TRBV29-1 and TRBJ2-6; D ambiguous. Trimming took 2 bases from V and 2 from J, leaving 4 bases between them. The CDR3 spans 13 residues. Germline assignment: CDR1 SQVTM and CDR2 ANQGSEA. CDR3 DNA sequence: TGCAGCGTTGAAATGCCTGGGGCCAACGTCCTGACTTTC. Its translation: CSVEMPGANVLTF.

The chain joins TRBV11-2 to TRBJ2-1; TRBD2 agrees at 9 bases. Germline V gives CDR1 SGHAT, CDR2 FQNNGV. The CDR3 is 16 residues long. V gave up 3 bases and J gave up 2 bases; unmatched junction bases: 5. For the CDR3, the DNA is TGTGCCAGCAGCTTTGCACCTAGCGGGGCCTACAATGAGCAGTTCTTC. Encoded protein: CASSFAPSGAYNEQFF.

At least ten counts were recorded for this clonotype. This rearrangement joins TRBV15 to TRBJ2-1; possibly TRBD2 for D (6 bases). V was cut by 0 bases and J by 8 bases, with 17 bases left in between. Germline V gene data show CDR1 as LNHNV and CDR2 as YYDKDF (reference sequence). The CDR3 runs to 16 residues. CDR3 coding DNA: TGTGCCACCAGCAGAGAACGACTAGATGGCCGTGATGAGCAGTTCTTC. It codes for CATSRERLDGRDEQFF.

V gene TRBV7-8 combines with J gene TRBJ2-3, with D tentatively TRBD1 (8 bases). The V end lost 2 bases, the J end lost 0 bases, and 15 bases lay between the germline ends. The germline gives CDR1 SGHVS, CDR2 FQNEAQ. This CDR3 spans 17 amino acids. The CDR3 here is CASSLLLQGGSTDTQYF. The CDR3 coding sequence is TGTGCCAGCAGCTTACTGCTACAGGGGGGGAGCACAGATACGCAGTATTTT.

This clonotype has ten or more counts. The CDR3 DNA is TGCGCCAGCAGCCCACAGGTGGCCGGCGCCTACGAGCAGTACTTC. This codes for CASSPQVAGAYEQYF. The chain joins TRBV5-1 to TRBJ2-7, with a weak D call TRBD1 (5 bases). V lost 4 bases and J lost 2, with 16 bases in between. Germline CDR1 and CDR2: SGHRS and YFSETQ. The CDR3 is made up of 15 amino acids.

This clonotype was counted ten times or more. The chain combines TRBV6-6 with TRBJ2-2; the match to TRBD2 covers 8 bases. Germline CDR1 and CDR2: MNHNY and SVGAGI (reference sequence). Losses at the gene ends were 6 bases for V and 3 bases for J; bases not matched to a gene: 0. This CDR3 region has 13 residues. The CDR3 here is CASRAGDTGELFF. CDR3 in DNA: TGTGCCAGCAGAGCGGGGGACACCGGGGAGCTGTTTTTT.

Concerning this clonotype: This may stem from a read error, because a much larger clone lies one nucleotide away. The chain has TRBV6-2 or TRBV6-3 and TRBJ2-3, with D perhaps matching TRBD2 (6 bases). This CDR3 is built from 14 residues. CDR1 and CDR2 (germline): MNHEY, SVGEGT. For the CDR3, the DNA is TGTGTCAGCAGGGTTGCTAGCGCCATGAATACGCAGTATTTT. As protein: CVSRVASAMNTQYF.

A remark on this clonotype: Possible read error: a much larger clone is one base away. Without the conserved terminal phenylalanine or tryptophan, this CDR3 likely stems from a read error. The chain has TRBV5-1 and TRBJ1-1; D is unclear. Germline V gene sequence: CDR1 SGHRS, CDR2 YFSETQ. Deletions cut 1 base from V and 3 bases from J, with 7 bases between. There are 13 residues in the CDR3. This CDR3 reads CASSLPVDTEAFI. CDR3 DNA sequence: TGCGCCAGCAGCTTGCCCGTTGACACTGAAGCTTTCATT.

There are many counts of this clonotype. The chain combines TRBV5-1 with TRBJ1-1; D might be TRBD1 (6 bases). From germline, CDR1 is SGHRS and CDR2 YFSETQ. The CDR3 covers 13 residues. Trimming took 0 bases from V and 6 from J, leaving 9 bases between them. The CDR3 DNA sequence: TGCGCCAGCAGCTTGGGCAGGGGTTCTGAAGCTTTCTTT. This gives the protein CASSLGRGSEAFF.

This clonotype was recorded many times. Compared with germline, one end of the junction differs, possibly owing to a read error. The rearrangement joins TRBV29-1 to TRBJ2-1, with 13 nucleotides matching TRBD2. The CDR3 contains 13 residues. The germline V gene has CDR1 SQVTM and CDR2 ANQGSEA. The CDR3 loop is CSVETLAGGPVLF. In DNA form, the CDR3 reads TGCAGCGTTGAAACACTAGCGGGGGGGCCAGTTCTCTTC.

The CDR3 sequence: CSVDLAGVETQYF. For the CDR3, the DNA is TGCAGCGTTGACCTAGCGGGGGTTGAGACCCAGTACTTC. This chain uses TRBV29-1 with TRBJ2-5; 10 bases map to TRBD2. The germline V gene has CDR1 SQVTM and CDR2 ANQGSEA. CDR3 size: 13 residues. V shed 3 bases, J shed 5 bases, and the junction held 3 bases outside the gene matches.